This T cell receptor (beta chain) was recorded in a study of shared clonotypes between healthy human individuals (dated by TCRdb to 2020 to 2022). Concerning the study at large: The cohort comprised a couple of women and a few men aged 18 to 49 years. To estimate repertoire size and how much clonotype sharing occurs between individuals, the study deeply sequenced the blood TCR repertoires of roughly 5 healthy adults. To increase sequencing depth and limit assay-specific biases, different laboratories used diverse techniques to prepare libraries and sequence TCR repertoires. Per donor, leukapheresis produced somewhere between about 0.8 and 9 billion PBMCs. Study-wide findings and limitations: Based on pairwise subsampling, the degree of clonotype sharing among donors was expected to be affected by sequencing depth. The genetic and exposure-history diversity represented was limited by the small number of donors. Sampling was restricted to blood, and TCR repertoires in tissue are likely to differ from TCR repertoires in blood.

The V and J ends are trimmed by 6 bases and 5 bases, leaving 14 bases between them. The germline V gene (reference sequence) specifies MNHNY as CDR1 and SVGAGI as CDR2. The CDR3 runs 14 amino acids, cysteine and phenylalanine included. Just the 42-base CDR3 DNA is kept, in frame starting at base 1. Notes on this clone: Its cognate antigen has yet to be identified. Within one base of it there is no much larger clone, and no base qualities were kept.

TCR CDR3 regions were amplified from genomic DNA by multiplex PCR using the deep immunoSEQ assay. Genomic DNA extracted from each cell subset was distributed evenly over all wells of several immunoSEQ 96-well plates, and each plate served as one replicate. For unsorted PBMC, about 300 ng of genomic DNA, equivalent to approximately 28,000 T cell genomes, went into each replicate PCR. Genomic DNA from unsorted PBMC was sequenced over ten immunoSEQ deep assay plates. Purified libraries were quantified with a Qubit 3.0 fluorometer, sized on a Bioanalyzer 2100, and re-quantified with the KAPA Library Quantification kit. Each immunoSEQ 96-well plate was sequenced on its own single-read 150-cycle Illumina NextSeq 550 flow cell. As for the original processing: Because the immunoSEQ output included only junctional sequences and no quality scores, the filtering could not be the same as the filtering used for full-length reads. To assign V/J genes and CDR3, sequences were annotated against IMGT germline references using PyIR, a Python wrapper for IgBLAST v1.9. Reads were removed for weak V/J assignments (E-value above 1e-6), missing CDR3, stop codons, out-of-frame junctions, or ambiguous translated residues. A V3J clonotype was defined by an identical inferred V gene, J gene, and CDR3 amino acid sequence. Percentage overlap between repertoires was computed as shared unique clonotypes divided by the size of the smaller repertoire. Repertoire richness was assessed with RTK rarefaction, the Chao1 estimator, and Recon v2.1 estimates of unobserved clonotypes. In its TCRdb copy, this immuneACCESS table keeps in-frame sequences only and misses some clones. Where compared with another copy, unresolved V genes explain less than half of these, and the others have no known cause. D and trimming come from the DNA, and the V and J calls and clone size come from that table. The table for this sample lists a few hundred thousand clones; over 60% of them were counted only once. The ten biggest clones cover more than 10% of the sample.

Healthy HIV-negative adults with no recently reported acute infections or vaccinations were included as donors. All donors were Caucasian adults living in Nashville, Tennessee, USA. For unsorted samples, about 90 million PBMCs were counted and genomic DNA was extracted with the QIAamp DNA Blood Mini kit. After blood collection by leukapheresis, PBMCs were isolated using Ficoll-Histopaque density gradient centrifugation and then cryopreserved in the vapor phase of liquid nitrogen. Recombination linked TRBV6-6 to TRBJ1-5, with TRBD1 perhaps the D gene, on 5 matching bases. This clonotype was obtained from a middle-aged woman in good health. Some clones in this sample may be carry-over from other donors' samples. Sequenced sample: PBMCs. The DNA is TGTGCCAGCAGCCAGGTGGGAGGGGATCAGCCCCAGCATTTT. Its protein is CASSQVGGDQPQHF.